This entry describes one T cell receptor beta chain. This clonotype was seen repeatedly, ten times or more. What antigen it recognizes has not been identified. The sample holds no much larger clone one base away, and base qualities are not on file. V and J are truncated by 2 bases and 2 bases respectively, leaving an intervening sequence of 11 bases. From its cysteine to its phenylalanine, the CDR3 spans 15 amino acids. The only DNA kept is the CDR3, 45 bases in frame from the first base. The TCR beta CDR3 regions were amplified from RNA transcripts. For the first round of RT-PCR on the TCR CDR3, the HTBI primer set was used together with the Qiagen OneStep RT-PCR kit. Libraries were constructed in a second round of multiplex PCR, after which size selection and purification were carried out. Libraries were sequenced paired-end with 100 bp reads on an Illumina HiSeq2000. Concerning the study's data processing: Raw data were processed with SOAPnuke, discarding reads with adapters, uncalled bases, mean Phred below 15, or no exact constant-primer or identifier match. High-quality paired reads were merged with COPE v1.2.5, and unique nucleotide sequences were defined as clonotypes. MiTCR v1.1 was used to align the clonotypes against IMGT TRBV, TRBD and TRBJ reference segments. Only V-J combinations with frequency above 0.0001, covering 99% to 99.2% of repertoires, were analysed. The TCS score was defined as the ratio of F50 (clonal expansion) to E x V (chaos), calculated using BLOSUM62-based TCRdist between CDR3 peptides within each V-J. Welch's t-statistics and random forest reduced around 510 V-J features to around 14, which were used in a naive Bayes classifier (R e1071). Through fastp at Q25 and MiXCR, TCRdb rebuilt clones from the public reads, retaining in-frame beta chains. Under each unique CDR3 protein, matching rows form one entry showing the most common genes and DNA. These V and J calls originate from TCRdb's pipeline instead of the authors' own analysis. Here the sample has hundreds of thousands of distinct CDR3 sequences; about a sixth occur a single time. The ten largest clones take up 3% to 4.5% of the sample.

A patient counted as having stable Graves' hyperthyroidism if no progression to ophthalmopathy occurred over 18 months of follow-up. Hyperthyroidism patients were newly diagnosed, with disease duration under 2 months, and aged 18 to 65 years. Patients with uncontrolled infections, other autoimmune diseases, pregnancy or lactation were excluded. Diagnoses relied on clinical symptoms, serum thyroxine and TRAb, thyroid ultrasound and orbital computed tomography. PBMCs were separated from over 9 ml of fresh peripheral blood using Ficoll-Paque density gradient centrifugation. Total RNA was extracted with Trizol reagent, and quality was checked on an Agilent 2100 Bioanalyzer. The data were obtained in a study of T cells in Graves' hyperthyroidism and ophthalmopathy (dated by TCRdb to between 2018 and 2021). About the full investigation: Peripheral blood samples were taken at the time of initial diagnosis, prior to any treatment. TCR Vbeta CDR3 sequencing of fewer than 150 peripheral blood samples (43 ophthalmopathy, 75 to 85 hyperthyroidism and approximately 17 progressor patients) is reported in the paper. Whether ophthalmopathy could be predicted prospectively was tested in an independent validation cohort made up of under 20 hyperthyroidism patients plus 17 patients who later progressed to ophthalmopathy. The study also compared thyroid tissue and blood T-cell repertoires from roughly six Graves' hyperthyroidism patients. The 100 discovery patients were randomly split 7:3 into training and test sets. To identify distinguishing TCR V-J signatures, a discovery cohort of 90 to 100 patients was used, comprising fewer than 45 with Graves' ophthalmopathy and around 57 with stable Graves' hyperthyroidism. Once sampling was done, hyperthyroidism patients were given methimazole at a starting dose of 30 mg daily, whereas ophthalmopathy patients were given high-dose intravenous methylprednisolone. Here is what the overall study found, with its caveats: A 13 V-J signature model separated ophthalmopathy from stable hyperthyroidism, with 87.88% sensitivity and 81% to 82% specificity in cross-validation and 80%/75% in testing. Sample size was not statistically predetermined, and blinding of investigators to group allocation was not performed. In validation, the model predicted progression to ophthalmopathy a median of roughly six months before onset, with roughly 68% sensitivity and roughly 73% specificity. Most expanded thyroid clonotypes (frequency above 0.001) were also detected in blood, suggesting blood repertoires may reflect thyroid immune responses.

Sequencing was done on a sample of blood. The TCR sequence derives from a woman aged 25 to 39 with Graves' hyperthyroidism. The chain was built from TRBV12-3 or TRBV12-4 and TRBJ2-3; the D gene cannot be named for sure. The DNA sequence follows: TGTGCCAGCAGTTTAACCCGCAGTCCCACAGATACGCAGTATTTT. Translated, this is CASSLTRSPTDTQYF.